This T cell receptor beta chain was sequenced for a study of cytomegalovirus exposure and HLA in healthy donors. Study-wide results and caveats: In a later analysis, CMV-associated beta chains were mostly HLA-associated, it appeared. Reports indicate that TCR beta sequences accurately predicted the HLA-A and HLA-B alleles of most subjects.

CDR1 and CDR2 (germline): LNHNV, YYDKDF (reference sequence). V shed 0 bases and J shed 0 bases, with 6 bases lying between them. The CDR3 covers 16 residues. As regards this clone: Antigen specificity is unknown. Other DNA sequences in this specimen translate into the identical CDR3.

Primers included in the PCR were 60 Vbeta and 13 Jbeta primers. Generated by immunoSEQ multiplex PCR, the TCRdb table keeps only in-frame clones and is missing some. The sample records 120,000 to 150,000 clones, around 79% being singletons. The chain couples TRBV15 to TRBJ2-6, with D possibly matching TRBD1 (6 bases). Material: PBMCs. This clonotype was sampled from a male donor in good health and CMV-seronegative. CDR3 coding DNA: TGTGCCACCAGCAGAGACAGGGGCTCTGGGGCCAACGTCCTGACTTTC. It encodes CATSRDRGSGANVLTF.